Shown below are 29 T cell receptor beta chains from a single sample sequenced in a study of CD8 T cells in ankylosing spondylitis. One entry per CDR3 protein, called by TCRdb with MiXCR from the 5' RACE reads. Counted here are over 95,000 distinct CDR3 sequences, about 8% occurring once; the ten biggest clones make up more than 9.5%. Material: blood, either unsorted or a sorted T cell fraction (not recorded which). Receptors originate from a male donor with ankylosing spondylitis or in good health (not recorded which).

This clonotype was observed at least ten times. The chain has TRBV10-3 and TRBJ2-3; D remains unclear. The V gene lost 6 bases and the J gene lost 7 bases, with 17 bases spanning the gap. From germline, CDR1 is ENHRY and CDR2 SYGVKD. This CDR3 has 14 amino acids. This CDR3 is CAIRVGPASNTQYF. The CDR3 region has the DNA TGTGCCATCAGGGTCGGGCCAGCGTCGAATACGCAGTATTTT.

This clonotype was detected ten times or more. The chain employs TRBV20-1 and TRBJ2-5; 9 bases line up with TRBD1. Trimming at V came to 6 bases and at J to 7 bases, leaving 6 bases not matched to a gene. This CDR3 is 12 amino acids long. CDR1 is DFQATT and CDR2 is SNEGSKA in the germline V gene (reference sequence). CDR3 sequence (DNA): TGCAGTGCCCAGGACAGGGGTGGGACCCAGTACTTC. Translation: CSAQDRGGTQYF.

CDR3 coding DNA: TGTGCCACCAGCAGCCTCTACAATGAGCAGTTCTTC. Translating gives CATSSLYNEQFF. The chain has TRBV15 and TRBJ2-1; D gene uncertain. With 3 bases removed from V and 3 bases from J, the gap between germline ends came to 3 bases. There are 12 residues in the CDR3. Germline V gives CDR1 LNHNV, CDR2 YYDKDF (reference sequence).

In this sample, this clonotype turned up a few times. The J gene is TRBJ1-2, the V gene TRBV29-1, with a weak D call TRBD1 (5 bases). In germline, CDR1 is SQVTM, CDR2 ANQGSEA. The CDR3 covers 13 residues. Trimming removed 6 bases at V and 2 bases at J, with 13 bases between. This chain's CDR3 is CSVGTTVNYGYTF. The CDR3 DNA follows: TGCAGCGTGGGCACGACAGTGAACTATGGCTACACCTTC.

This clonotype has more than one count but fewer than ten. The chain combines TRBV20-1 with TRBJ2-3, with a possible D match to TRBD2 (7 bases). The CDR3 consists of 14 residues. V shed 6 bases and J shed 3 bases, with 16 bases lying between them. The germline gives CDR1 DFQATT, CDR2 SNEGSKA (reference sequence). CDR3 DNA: TGCAGTGCCGGGGGGCAGGGGACAACAGATACGCAGTATTTT. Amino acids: CSAGGQGTTDTQYF.

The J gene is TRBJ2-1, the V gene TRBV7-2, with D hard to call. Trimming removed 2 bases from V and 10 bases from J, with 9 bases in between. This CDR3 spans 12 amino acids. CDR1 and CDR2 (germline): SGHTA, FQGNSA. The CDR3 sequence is CASSLTVGEQFF. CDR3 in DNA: TGTGCCAGCAGCTTAACCGTAGGCGAGCAGTTCTTC.

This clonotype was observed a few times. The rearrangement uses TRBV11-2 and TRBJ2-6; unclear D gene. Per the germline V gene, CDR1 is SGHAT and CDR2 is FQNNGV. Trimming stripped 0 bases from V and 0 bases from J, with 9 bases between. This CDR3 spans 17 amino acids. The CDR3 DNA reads TGTGCCAGCAGCTTAGATCGGTGGAGCTCTGGGGCCAACGTCCTGACTTTC. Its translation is CASSLDRWSSGANVLTF. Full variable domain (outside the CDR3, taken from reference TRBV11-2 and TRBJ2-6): EAGVAQSPRYKIIEKRQSVAFWCNPISGHATLYWYQQILGQGPKLLIQFQNNGVVDDSQLPKDRFSAERLKGVDSTLKIQPAKLEDSAVYLCASSLDRWSSGANVLTFGAGSRLTVL.

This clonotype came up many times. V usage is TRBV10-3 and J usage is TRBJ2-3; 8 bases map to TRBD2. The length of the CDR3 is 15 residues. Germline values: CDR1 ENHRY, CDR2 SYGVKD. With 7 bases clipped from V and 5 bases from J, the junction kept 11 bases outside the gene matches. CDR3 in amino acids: CAITAKGRGVDTQYF. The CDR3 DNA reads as TGTGCCATCACCGCCAAAGGGCGGGGGGTAGATACGCAGTATTTT.

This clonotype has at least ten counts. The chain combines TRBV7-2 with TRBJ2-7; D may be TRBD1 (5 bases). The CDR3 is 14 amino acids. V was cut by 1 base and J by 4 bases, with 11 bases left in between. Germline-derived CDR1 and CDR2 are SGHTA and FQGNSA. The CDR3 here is CASSLGQGVYEQYF. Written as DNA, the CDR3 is TGTGCCAGCAGCTTAGGTCAGGGTGTGTACGAGCAGTACTTC.

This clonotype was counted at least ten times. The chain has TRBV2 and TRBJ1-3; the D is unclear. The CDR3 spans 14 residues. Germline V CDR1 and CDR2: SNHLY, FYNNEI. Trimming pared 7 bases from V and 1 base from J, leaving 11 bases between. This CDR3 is CASMRERSGNTIYF. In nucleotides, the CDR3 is TGTGCCAGCATGAGGGAAAGGTCTGGAAACACCATATATTTT.

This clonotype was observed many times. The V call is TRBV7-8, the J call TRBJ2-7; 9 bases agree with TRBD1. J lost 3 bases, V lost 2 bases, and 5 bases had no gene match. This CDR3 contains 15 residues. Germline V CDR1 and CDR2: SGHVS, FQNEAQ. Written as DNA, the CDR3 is TGTGCCAGCAGCTTATTTGGGACAGGGATCTACGAGCAGTACTTC. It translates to CASSLFGTGIYEQYF.

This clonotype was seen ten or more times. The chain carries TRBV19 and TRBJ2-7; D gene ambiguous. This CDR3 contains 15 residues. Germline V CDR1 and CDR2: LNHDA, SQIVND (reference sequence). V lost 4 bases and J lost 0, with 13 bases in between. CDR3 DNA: TGTGCCAGTAGTAGTTCGCCGAAAGGCTCCTACGAGCAGTACTTC. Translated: CASSSSPKGSYEQYF.

CDR3 sequence reads: CASSYDNEQFF. CDR3 bases: TGTGCCAGCAGTTATGACAATGAGCAGTTCTTC. The chain employs TRBV2 and TRBJ2-1; no reliable D call. V was cut by 5 bases and J by 5 bases, with 4 bases left in between. From germline, CDR1 is SNHLY and CDR2 FYNNEI. The CDR3 covers 11 residues.

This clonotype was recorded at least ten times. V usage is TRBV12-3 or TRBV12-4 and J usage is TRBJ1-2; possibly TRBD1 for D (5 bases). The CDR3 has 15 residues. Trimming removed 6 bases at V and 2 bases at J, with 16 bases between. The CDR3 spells CASRISGPRNYGYTF. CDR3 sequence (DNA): TGTGCCAGCAGAATCTCGGGACCGAGGAACTATGGCTACACCTTC.

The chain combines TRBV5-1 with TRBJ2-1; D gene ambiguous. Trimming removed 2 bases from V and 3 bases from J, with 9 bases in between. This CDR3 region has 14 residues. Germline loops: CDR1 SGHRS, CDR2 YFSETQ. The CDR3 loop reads CASSFGPIYNEQFF. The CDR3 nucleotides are TGCGCCAGCAGCTTTGGACCGATCTACAATGAGCAGTTCTTC.

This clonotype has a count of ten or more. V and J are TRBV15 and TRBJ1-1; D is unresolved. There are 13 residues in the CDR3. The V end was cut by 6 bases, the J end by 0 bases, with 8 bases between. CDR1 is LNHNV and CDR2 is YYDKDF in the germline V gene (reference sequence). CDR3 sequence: CATSVGLNTEAFF. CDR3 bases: TGTGCCACCAGTGTAGGGTTGAACACTGAAGCTTTCTTT.

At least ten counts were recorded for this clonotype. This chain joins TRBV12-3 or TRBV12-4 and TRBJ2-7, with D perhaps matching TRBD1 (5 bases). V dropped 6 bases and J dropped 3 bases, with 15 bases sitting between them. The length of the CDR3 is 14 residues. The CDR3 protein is CASSPPSRDYEQYF. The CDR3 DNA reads TGTGCCAGCAGCCCTCCCTCCAGGGACTACGAGCAGTACTTC.

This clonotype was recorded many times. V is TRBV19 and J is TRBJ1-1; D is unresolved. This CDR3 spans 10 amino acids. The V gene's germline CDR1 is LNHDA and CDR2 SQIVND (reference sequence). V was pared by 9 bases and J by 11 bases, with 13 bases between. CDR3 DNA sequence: TGTGCCAGCCGGACCCCTCAGGCTTTCTTT. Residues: CASRTPQAFF.

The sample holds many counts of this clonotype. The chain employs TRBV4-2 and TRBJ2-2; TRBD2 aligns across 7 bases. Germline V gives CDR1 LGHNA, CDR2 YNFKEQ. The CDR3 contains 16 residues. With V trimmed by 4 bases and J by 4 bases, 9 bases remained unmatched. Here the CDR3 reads CASSRGRGAGTGELFF. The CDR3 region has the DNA TGTGCCAGCAGCCGCGGGAGAGGGGCAGGCACCGGGGAGCTGTTTTTT.

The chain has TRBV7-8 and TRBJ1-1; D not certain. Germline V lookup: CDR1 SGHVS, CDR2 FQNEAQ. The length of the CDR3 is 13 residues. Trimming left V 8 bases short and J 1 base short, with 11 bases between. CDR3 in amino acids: CASRLLGNTEAFF. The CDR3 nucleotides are TGTGCCAGCCGATTGTTGGGGAACACTGAAGCTTTCTTT.

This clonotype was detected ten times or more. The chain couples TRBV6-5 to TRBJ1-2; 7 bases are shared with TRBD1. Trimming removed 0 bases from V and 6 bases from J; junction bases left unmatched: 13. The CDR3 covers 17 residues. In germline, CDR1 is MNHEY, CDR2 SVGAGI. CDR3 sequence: CASSYSDQDRAVHGYTF. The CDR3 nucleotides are TGTGCCAGCAGTTACTCCGATCAAGACAGGGCGGTTCATGGCTACACCTTC.

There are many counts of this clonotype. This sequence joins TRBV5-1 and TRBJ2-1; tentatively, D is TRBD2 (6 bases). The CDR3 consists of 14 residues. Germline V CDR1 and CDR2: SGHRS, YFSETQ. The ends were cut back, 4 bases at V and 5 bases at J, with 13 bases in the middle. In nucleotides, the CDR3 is TGCGCCAGCAGCACCAAGGAGGGTAACAATGAGCAGTTCTTC. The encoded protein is CASSTKEGNNEQFF.

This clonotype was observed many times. The DNA of the CDR3 is TGCAGTGCAAGACAGGTAAACACTGAAGCTTTCTTT. This encodes CSARQVNTEAFF. V is TRBV20-1 and J is TRBJ1-1; a possible D gene is TRBD1 (6 bases). Germline CDR1 DFQATT, CDR2 SNEGSKA (reference sequence). Trimming removed 6 bases from V and 2 bases from J, with 10 bases in between. The CDR3 loop spans 12 amino acids.

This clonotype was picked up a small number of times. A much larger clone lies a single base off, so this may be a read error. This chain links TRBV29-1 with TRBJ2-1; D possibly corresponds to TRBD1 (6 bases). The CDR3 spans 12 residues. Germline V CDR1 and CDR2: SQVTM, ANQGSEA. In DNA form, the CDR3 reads TGCAGTACCGGGCAGGGGTACAATGAGCAGTTCTTC. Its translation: CSTGQGYNEQFF.

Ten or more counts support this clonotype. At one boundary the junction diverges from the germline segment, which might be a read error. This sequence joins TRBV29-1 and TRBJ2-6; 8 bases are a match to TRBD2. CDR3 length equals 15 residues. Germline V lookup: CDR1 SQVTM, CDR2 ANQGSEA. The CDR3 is CSVAREGSGTNVLTF. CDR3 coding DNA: TGCAGCGTTGCTCGGGAGGGTTCTGGGACCAACGTCCTGACTTTC.

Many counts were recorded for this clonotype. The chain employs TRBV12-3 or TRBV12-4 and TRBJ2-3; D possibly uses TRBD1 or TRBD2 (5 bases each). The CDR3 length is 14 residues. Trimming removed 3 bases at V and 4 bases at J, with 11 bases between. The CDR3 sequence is CASSFGVGADTQYF. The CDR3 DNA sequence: TGTGCCAGCAGTTTCGGGGTAGGGGCAGATACGCAGTATTTT.

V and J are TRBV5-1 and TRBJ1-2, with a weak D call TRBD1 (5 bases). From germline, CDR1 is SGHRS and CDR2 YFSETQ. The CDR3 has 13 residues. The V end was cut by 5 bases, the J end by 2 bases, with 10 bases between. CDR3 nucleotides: TGCGCCAGCAGGGGGGACGGAAACTATGGCTACACCTTC. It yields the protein CASRGDGNYGYTF. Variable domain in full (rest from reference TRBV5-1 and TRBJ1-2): KAGVTQTPRYLIKTRGQQVTLSCSPISGHRSVSWYQQTPGQGLQFLFEYFSETQRNKGNFPGRFSGRQFSNSRSEMNVSTLELGDSALYLCASRGDGNYGYTFGSGTRLTVV.

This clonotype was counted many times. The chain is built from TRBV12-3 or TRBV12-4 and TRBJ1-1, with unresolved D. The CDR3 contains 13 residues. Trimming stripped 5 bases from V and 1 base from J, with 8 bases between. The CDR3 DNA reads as TGTGCCAGCAGTCCTGACGGGAACACTGAAGCTTTCTTT. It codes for CASSPDGNTEAFF.

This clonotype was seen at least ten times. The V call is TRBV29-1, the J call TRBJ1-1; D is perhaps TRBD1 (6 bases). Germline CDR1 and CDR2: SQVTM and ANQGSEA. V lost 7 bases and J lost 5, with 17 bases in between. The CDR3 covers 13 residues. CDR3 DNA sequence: TGCAGCGCCCGCTCGACAGGTGGGACTGAAGCTTTCTTT. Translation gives CSARSTGGTEAFF.